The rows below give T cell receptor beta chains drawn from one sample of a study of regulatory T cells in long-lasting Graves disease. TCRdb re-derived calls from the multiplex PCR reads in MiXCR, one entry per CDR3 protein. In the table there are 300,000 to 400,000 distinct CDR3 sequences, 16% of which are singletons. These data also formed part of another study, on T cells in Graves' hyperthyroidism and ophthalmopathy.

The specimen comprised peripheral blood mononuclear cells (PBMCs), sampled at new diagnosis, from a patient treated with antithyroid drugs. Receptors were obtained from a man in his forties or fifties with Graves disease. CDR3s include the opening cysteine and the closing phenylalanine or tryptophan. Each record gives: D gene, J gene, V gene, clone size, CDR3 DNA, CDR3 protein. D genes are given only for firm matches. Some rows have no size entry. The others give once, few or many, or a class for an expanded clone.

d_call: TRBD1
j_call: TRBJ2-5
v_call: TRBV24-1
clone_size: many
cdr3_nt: TGTGCCACCAGCCATCGGACAGGAGAGACCCAGTACTTC
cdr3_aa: CATSHRTGETQYF

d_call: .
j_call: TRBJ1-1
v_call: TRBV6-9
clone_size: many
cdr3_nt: TGTGCCAGCAGTTACGGCCAGGGGAACACTGAAGCTTTCTTT
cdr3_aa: CASSYGQGNTEAFF

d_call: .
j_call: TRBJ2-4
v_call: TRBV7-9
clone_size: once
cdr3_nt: TGTGCCAGCAGCCCTGGGACAGCCAAAAACATTCAGTACTTC
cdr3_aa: CASSPGTAKNIQYF

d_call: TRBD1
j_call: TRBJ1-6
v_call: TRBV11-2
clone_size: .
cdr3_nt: TGTGCCAGCAGCTCCTTCAGGTCAAGGACAGGGGATTCACCCCTCCACTTT
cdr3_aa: CASSSFRSRTGDSPLHF

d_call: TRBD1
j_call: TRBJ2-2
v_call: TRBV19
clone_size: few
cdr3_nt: TGTGCCAGTAAACAGGGGTGGAACACCGGGGAGCTGTTTTTT
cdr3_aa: CASKQGWNTGELFF

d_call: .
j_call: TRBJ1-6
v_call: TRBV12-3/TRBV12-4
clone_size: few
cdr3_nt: TGTGCCAGCAGTTTTGGACGGGGCACCCTCCACTTT
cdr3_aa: CASSFGRGTLHF

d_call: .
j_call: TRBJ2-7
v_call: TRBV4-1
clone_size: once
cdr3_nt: TGCGCCAGCAGCCAGCAGTCTTATACCTACGAGCAGTACTTC
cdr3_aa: CASSQQSYTYEQYF

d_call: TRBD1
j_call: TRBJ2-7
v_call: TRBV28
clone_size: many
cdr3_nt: TGTGCCAGCAGTCGGGACAGGGGGCGCGAGCAGTACTTC
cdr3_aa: CASSRDRGREQYF

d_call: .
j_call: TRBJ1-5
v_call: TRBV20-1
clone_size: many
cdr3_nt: TGCAGTGCTAGAGATCGTGATCAGCCCCAGCATTTT
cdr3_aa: CSARDRDQPQHF

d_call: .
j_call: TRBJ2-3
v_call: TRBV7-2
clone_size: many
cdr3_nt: TGTGCCAGCAGCCCCCGGTTAACCACAGATACGCAGTATTTT
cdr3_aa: CASSPRLTTDTQYF

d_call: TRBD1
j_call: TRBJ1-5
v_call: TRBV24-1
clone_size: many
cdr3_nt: TGTGCCACCAGTGAAGCGGGACAGGGGAGCAATCAGCCCCAGCATTTT
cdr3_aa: CATSEAGQGSNQPQHF

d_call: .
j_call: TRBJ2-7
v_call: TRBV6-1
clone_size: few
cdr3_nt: TGTGCCAGCCTTCGGGACGGACGTACTAAAAGCTCCTACGAGCAGTACTTC
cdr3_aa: CASLRDGRTKSSYEQYF

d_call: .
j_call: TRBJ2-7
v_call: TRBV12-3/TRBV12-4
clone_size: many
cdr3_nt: TGTGCCAGCAGGCATCGACTAGGAGGGTATAACGAGCAGTACTTC
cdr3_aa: CASRHRLGGYNEQYF

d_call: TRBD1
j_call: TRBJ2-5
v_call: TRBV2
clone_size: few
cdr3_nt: TGTGCCAGCAACAGGACAGGGGGCCGTCGGGAGACCCAGTACTTC
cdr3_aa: CASNRTGGRRETQYF

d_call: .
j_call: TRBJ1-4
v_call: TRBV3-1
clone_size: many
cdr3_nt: TGTGCCAGCAGCCAAGTCGGTGGTGTTGAAAAACTGTTTTTT
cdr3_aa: CASSQVGGVEKLFF

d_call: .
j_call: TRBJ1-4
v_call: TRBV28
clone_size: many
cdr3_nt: TGTGCCAGTGGCGCAGGAGTTGGGGAAAAACTGTTTTTT
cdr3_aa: CASGAGVGEKLFF